A selection of T cell receptor beta chains follows, all from one sample in a study of T cell changes during pregnancy in multiple sclerosis. Here immunoSEQ multiplex PCR was the method, and the copy in TCRdb shows in-frame clones only, minus some. In the table there are around 25,000 clones, 85% of which are singletons. Sequenced material: CD8+ T cells from peripheral blood mononuclear cells, taken in the first trimester of pregnancy. The receptors were gathered from a female donor in good health, enrolled as a control in a pregnancy study. Each CDR3 is given with its conserved first and last residue. The D gene is left open where the match is weak. For some rows the clone size is stated as once, few or many, or as a class when expanded; others skip it.

length	V	size	D	J	CDR3	DNA
16	TRBV27	NA	TRBD2	TRBJ2-5	CASRVLAGGPQETQYF	TGTGCCAGCCGTGTTCTAGCGGGAGGCCCCCAAGAGACCCAGTACTTC
14	TRBV9	NA	NA	TRBJ2-3	CASSARLGGDTQYF	TGTGCCAGCAGCGCCCGATTAGGGGGAGATACGCAGTATTTT
12	TRBV5-6	NA	NA	TRBJ2-7	CASQGGGYEQYF	TGTGCCAGCCAGGGAGGGGGCTACGAGCAGTACTTC
13	TRBV19	medium-sized	NA	TRBJ1-1	CASSILQGTEAFF	TGTGCCAGTAGTATACTACAGGGAACTGAAGCTTTCTTT
14	TRBV5-1	NA	TRBD2	TRBJ2-1	CASRGSGAHNEQFF	TGCGCCAGCAGGGGTAGCGGGGCCCACAATGAGCAGTTCTTC
14	TRBV6-4	few	TRBD2	TRBJ2-1	CASSIAGGGNEQFF	TGTGCCAGCAGCATAGCGGGAGGGGGCAATGAGCAGTTCTTC
18	TRBV4-3	NA	TRBD2	TRBJ2-1	CASSQEPAGGSSYNEQFF	TGCGCCAGCAGCCAAGAACCCGCGGGGGGGAGCTCCTACAATGAGCAGTTCTTC
16	TRBV5-6	NA	NA	TRBJ2-3	CASSLLGAHGTDTQYF	TGTGCCAGCAGCTTGTTGGGGGCGCATGGCACAGATACGCAGTATTTT
15	TRBV10-1	NA	NA	TRBJ2-7	CASSESNRGGREQYF	TGCGCCAGCAGTGAGTCGAACAGGGGAGGTCGGGAGCAGTACTTC
13	TRBV30	few	TRBD1	TRBJ1-1	CAWSETGSTEAFF	TGTGCCTGGAGTGAGACAGGGAGCACTGAAGCTTTCTTT
13	TRBV6-4	NA	NA	TRBJ2-1	CASSDSSYNEQFF	TGTGCCAGCAGTGACTCTAGCTACAATGAGCAGTTCTTC
12	TRBV30	NA	NA	TRBJ1-1	CAWTAGDTEAFF	TGTGCCTGGACTGCGGGAGACACTGAAGCTTTCTTT
13	TRBV6-4	many	NA	TRBJ1-2	CASSDSGTYGYTF	TGTGCCAGCAGTGACTCGGGCACCTATGGCTACACCTTC
14	TRBV2	NA	TRBD1	TRBJ2-5	CASSENRGSETQYF	TGTGCCAGCAGTGAGAACAGGGGGTCGGAGACCCAGTACTTC
12	TRBV9	NA	NA	TRBJ2-7	CASSPGNYEQYF	TGTGCCAGCAGCCCCGGGAACTACGAGCAGTACTTC
16	TRBV29-1	NA	TRBD1	TRBJ1-1	CSVEIKLDRAYVRAFF	TGCAGCGTTGAAATCAAGTTGGACAGGGCATATGTTCGAGCTTTCTTT
16	TRBV27	NA	NA	TRBJ2-6	CASSSLLESGANVLTF	TGTGCCAGCAGTTCGTTACTGGAGTCTGGGGCCAACGTCCTGACTTTC
16	TRBV9	NA	TRBD1	TRBJ1-1	CASSVNRSPRGTEAFF	TGTGCCAGCAGCGTAAACAGGTCACCCAGGGGGACTGAAGCTTTCTTT
15	TRBV28	NA	NA	TRBJ1-5	CASSFSRGLSQPQHF	TGTGCCAGCAGTTTTTCGCGTGGGCTCAGTCAGCCCCAGCATTTT
17	TRBV30	NA	TRBD2	TRBJ2-5	CAWSVSVAGGPLGAQYF	TGTGCCTGGAGTGTATCGGTAGCGGGAGGGCCTTTGGGGGCCCAGTACTTC
16	TRBV9	NA	TRBD2	TRBJ2-1	CASSVDPGGSYNEQFF	TGTGCCAGCAGCGTAGATCCGGGGGGCTCCTACAATGAGCAGTTCTTC
14	TRBV7-2	NA	NA	TRBJ2-5	CASSPRRRQETQYF	TGTGCCAGCAGCCCCCGGCGGAGACAAGAGACCCAGTACTTC
15	TRBV5-1	NA	NA	TRBJ2-1	CASSLGTYSYNEQFF	TGCGCCAGCAGCTTGGGGACATACTCCTACAATGAGCAGTTCTTC
16	TRBV7-9	NA	TRBD2	TRBJ2-3	CASSSEAGGFTDTQYF	TGTGCCAGCAGCTCCGAAGCGGGGGGGTTTACGGATACGCAGTATTTT
13	TRBV5-6	NA	TRBD2	TRBJ2-3	CASRGGGASTQYF	TGTGCCAGCAGGGGGGGAGGGGCTAGCACACAGTATTTT
11	TRBV19	once	NA	TRBJ1-1	CASLRGTEAFF	TGTGCCAGTTTGCGAGGGACTGAAGCTTTCTTT
15	TRBV5-6	NA	TRBD1	TRBJ1-2	CASSLVQGARYGYTF	TGTGCCAGCAGCTTGGTTCAGGGGGCGCGATATGGCTACACCTTC
15	TRBV6-1	NA	NA	TRBJ2-7	CASSEGTGSSYEQYF	TGTGCCAGCAGTGAAGGGACGGGATCTTCCTACGAGCAGTACTTC
17	TRBV5-1	NA	TRBD2	TRBJ2-5	CASRRASGTGVSETQYF	TGCGCCAGCAGAAGGGCTAGCGGGACGGGGGTATCAGAGACCCAGTACTTC
15	TRBV5-1	once	NA	TRBJ2-7	CASSPRGRGSYEQYF	TGCGCCAGCAGCCCTAGGGGTCGCGGTTCGTACGAGCAGTACTTC
12	TRBV29-1	few	TRBD2	TRBJ2-7	CSVASGAYEQYF	TGCAGCGTTGCTAGCGGGGCCTACGAGCAGTACTTC
14	TRBV13	once	NA	TRBJ1-1	CASSPRARATEAFF	TGTGCCAGCAGCCCAAGGGCCAGGGCCACTGAAGCTTTCTTT
15	TRBV6-4	few	NA	TRBJ2-2	CASSVRQENTGELFF	TGTGCCAGCAGTGTTAGGCAGGAGAACACCGGGGAGCTGTTTTTT
16	TRBV7-9	NA	TRBD1	TRBJ1-4	CASSIGQGRQGEKLFF	TGTGCCAGCAGCATCGGACAGGGAAGGCAGGGAGAAAAACTGTTTTTT